Included here is one TCR beta chain sequence, with context. Its specificity is not known. The data originate from a study of T cell repertoires in cytomegalovirus infection. Turning to the study itself: Signatures in public TCR beta sequences pointed to both CMV infection and matching HLA type. General study findings and limits: HLA-C-restricted CMV-specific TCR beta clonotypes prevailed in the ex vivo response. Totalled public TCR beta family frequency picked out people who carried CMV plus the relevant HLA.

TCRdb fed the reads into MiXCR, producing one record per CDR3 protein. The data contain just under 500,000 distinct CDR3 sequences, 30% to 40% of them seen just once; the ten biggest clones take up 15% to 20%. V shed 5 bases and J shed 5 bases, with 18 bases lying between them. The germline CDR1 and CDR2 sequences are MDHEN and SYDVKM. The CDR3 has 15 residues. Here the sequenced sample was cultured PBMCs, taken from culture after CMV antigen stimulation. The source is a human donor in good health (CMV status not recorded). Some clones in this sample may be carry-over from other donors' samples. This chain joins TRBV28 and TRBJ2-5; D is uncertain. CDR3: CASSHRSVNDETQYF. The DNA for the CDR3 is TGTGCCAGCAGTCATCGGTCAGTTAACGATGAGACCCAGTACTTC.